This TCR beta chain was found in a study of blood T cell repertoires in COVID-19. About the study: There were acute and convalescent COVID-19 samples, and they came from the United States, Italy and Spain.

Patients of the Seattle cohort, enrolled during active infection, were followed longitudinally. Generated by immunoSEQ multiplex PCR, the TCRdb table keeps only in-frame clones and is missing some. The sample includes 150,000 to 200,000 clones, 92% of them seen just once. Sequenced sample: peripheral blood. The clonotype originates from a man younger than 40 with COVID-19, enrolled during active disease.

CDR3 coding DNA: TGCGCCAGCAGCTTGTGGCTAGCGGGCAACCAAGAGACCCAGTACTTC. Its protein is CASSLWLAGNQETQYF. The V and J genes are TRBV5-1 and TRBJ2-5; 8 bases map to TRBD2. Germline CDR1 and CDR2: SGHRS and YFSETQ. This CDR3 is 16 amino acids long. Trimming removed 1 base from V and 0 bases from J; junction bases left unmatched: 5.